Each of the 7 T cell receptor beta chains below was sequenced from the same sample in a study of blood T cell repertoires in COVID-19. Method: immunoSEQ multiplex PCR; TCRdb's copy keeps in-frame clones and lacks some. The data hold 110,000 to 150,000 clones, with 85% to 90% observed a single time. Sequenced: peripheral blood. The source is an older woman with acute or convalescent COVID-19.

The chain uses TRBV19 and TRBJ1-5; D possibly corresponds to TRBD1 (5 bases). This CDR3 has 16 amino acids. In germline, CDR1 is LNHDA, CDR2 SQIVND (reference sequence). Trimming left V 2 bases short and J 0 bases short, with 11 bases between. This CDR3 reads CASSIMGRTSNQPQHF. The CDR3 nucleotides are TGTGCCAGTAGTATAATGGGGCGGACTAGCAATCAGCCCCAGCATTTT.

The table lists this clone with a few counts. V gene TRBV6-5 combines with J gene TRBJ1-1; D is possibly TRBD1 (6 bases). Germline values: CDR1 MNHEY, CDR2 SVGAGI. CDR3 length equals 16 residues. Trimming took off 0 bases at V and 2 bases at J, with 13 bases between the two ends. The CDR3 is CASSYSKRTANTEAFF. The CDR3 coding sequence is TGTGCCAGCAGTTACTCCAAGAGGACAGCAAACACTGAAGCTTTCTTT.

This clone has just a few counts. This chain uses TRBV20-1 with TRBJ2-7; a weak D match, TRBD2 (5 bases). Trimming removed 6 bases from V and 3 bases from J, with 9 bases in between. The V gene's germline CDR1 is DFQATT and CDR2 SNEGSKA (reference sequence). The CDR3 totals 11 residues. CDR3 nucleotides: TGCAGTGCACCGACTAACTACGAGCAGTACTTC. It is translated as CSAPTNYEQYF.

In the case of this clone: The sample holds other DNA sequences that translate to the same CDR3. The J gene is TRBJ1-6, the V gene TRBV19, with 8 bases fitting TRBD1. Per germline, CDR1 LNHDA and CDR2 SQIVND (reference sequence). There are 17 residues in the CDR3. The ends lost 1 base at V and 0 bases at J; junction bases unmatched: 2. The CDR3 is CASSIGQGSSYNSPLHF. The CDR3 region has the DNA TGTGCCAGTAGTATAGGACAGGGGAGCTCCTATAATTCACCCCTCCACTTT. The full variable domain, with the rest looked up from reference TRBV19 and TRBJ1-6, is DGGITQSPKYLFRKEGQNVTLSCEQNLNHDAMYWYRQDPGQGLRLIYYSQIVNDFQKGDIAEGYSVSREKKESFPLTVTSAQKNPTAFYLCASSIGQGSSYNSPLHFGNGTRLTVT.

The chain couples TRBV5-4 to TRBJ1-6, with TRBD1 identical over 9 bases. V shed 4 bases and J 7 bases; nucleotides not matched to a gene: 9. There are 16 residues in the CDR3. Germline CDR1 SGHNT, CDR2 YYREEE (reference sequence). CDR3 bases: TGTGCCAGCAGCGTAACCGGGACAGGGTTAAATTCACCCCTCCACTTT. Translating gives CASSVTGTGLNSPLHF.

This rearrangement joins TRBV7-6 to TRBJ2-3; tentative D call: TRBD2 (6 bases). Between the trimmed V and J ends, which lost 5 bases and 0 bases, there was a span of 15 bases. There are 16 residues in the CDR3. Germline CDR1 is SGHVS and CDR2 is FNYEAQ. CDR3 amino acids: CASSVYGGASTDTQYF. As DNA, the CDR3 is TGTGCCAGCAGCGTGTATGGCGGGGCCAGCACAGATACGCAGTATTTT.

This chain joins TRBV30 and TRBJ2-1; D perhaps matches TRBD1 (5 bases). Germline loops: CDR1 GTSNPN, CDR2 SVGIG (reference sequence). The CDR3 spans 13 residues. The V end was cut by 2 bases, the J end by 5 bases, with 10 bases between. In nucleotides, the CDR3 is TGTGCCTGGAGTAAAGGGGATGACAATGAGCAGTTCTTC. Translation gives CAWSKGDDNEQFF.